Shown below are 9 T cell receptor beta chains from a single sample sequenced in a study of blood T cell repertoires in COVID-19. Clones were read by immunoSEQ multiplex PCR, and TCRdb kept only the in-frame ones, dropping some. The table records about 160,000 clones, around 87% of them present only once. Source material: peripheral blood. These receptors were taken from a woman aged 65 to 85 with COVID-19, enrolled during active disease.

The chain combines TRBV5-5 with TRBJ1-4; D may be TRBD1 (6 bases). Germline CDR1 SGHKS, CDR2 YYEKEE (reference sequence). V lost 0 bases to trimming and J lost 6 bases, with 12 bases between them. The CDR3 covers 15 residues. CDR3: CASSLVAGAHEKLFF. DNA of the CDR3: TGTGCCAGCAGCTTGGTGGCAGGGGCCCATGAAAAACTGTTTTTT.

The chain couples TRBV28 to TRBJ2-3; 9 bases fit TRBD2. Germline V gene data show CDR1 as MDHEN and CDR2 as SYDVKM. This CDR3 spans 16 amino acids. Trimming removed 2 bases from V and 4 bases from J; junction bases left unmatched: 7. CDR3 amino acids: CASSLNLAGGSDTQYF. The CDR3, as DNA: TGTGCCAGCAGTTTAAATTTGGCGGGGGGGTCAGATACGCAGTATTTT.

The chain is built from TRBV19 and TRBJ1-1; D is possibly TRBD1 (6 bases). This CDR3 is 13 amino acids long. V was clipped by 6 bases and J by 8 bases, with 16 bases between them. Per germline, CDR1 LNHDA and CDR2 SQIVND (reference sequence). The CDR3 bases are TGTGCCAGTAGACTCCTACAGGGCCCAGAAGCTTTCTTT. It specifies CASRLLQGPEAFF.

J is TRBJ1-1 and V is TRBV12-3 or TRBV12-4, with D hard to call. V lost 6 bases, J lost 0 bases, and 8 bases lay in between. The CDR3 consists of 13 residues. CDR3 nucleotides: TGTGCCAGCAGCTCAGATATGAACACTGAAGCTTTCTTT. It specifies CASSSDMNTEAFF.

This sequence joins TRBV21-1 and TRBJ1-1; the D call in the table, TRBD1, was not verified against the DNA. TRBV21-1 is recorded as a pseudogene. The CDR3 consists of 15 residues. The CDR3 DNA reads TGTGCCAGCAGCAAATGGGTACAGACAAACACTGAAGCTTTCTTT. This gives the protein CASSKWVQTNTEAFF.

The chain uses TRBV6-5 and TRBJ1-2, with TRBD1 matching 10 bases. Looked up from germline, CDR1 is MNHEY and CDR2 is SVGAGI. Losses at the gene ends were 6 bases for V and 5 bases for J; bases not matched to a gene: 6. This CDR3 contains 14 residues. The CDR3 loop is CASRGTGVKYGYTF. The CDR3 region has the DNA TGTGCCAGCAGAGGGACAGGGGTAAAGTATGGCTACACCTTC.

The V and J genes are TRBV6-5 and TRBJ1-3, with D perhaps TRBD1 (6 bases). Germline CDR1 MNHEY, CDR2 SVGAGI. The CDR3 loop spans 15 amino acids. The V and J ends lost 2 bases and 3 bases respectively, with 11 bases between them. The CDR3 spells CASSYEQGNGNTIYF. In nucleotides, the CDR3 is TGTGCCAGCAGTTACGAACAGGGAAATGGAAACACCATATATTTT.

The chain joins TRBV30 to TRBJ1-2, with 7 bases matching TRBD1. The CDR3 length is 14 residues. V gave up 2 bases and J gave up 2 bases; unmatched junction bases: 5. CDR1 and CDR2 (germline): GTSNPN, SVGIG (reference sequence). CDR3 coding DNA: TGTGCCTGGAGTCCCCAGGACAGGAACTATGGCTACACCTTC. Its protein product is CAWSPQDRNYGYTF. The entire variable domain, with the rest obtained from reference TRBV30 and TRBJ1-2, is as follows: SQTIHQWPATLVQPVGSPLSLECTVEGTSNPNLYWYRQAAGRGLQLLFYSVGIGQISSEVPQNLSASRPQDRQFILSSKKLLLSDSGFYLCAWSPQDRNYGYTFGSGTRLTVV.

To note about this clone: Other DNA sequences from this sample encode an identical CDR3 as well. The CDR3 spells CASGQGGNTEAFF. The CDR3 DNA is TGTGCCAGCGGACAGGGTGGTAACACTGAAGCTTTCTTT. V is TRBV2 and J is TRBJ1-1; 8 nucleotides line up with TRBD1. The CDR3 contains 13 residues. V was pared by 8 bases and J by 2 bases, with 4 bases of the junction left unmatched. Germline CDR1 and CDR2: SNHLY and FYNNEI.